The rows below give T cell receptor beta chains drawn from one sample of a study of blood T cell repertoires in COVID-19. Assay used: immunoSEQ multiplex PCR; TCRdb lists only in-frame clones, some missing. The repertoire includes fewer than 150,000 clones, around 87% of them detected once, and less than 4.5% sits in the top ten. Sequenced material: peripheral blood. The receptors originated from an older woman with acute or convalescent COVID-19. The CDR3 runs from the conserved cysteine through the conserved F or W. A D gene is named only where the DNA matches it firmly. A row's size may be missing; if present it is once, few, many or a size class.

V gene	D gene	J gene	clone size	CDR3 DNA	CDR3 protein
TRBV9	TRBD2	TRBJ2-3	.	TGTGCCAGCAGCGTCAGCGGGAGGGCAGATACGCAGTATTTT	CASSVSGRADTQYF
TRBV24-1	.	TRBJ2-1	once	TGTGCCACCAGTGATTTGCCCGAGGGCCCATTGCATGAGCAGTTCTTC	CATSDLPEGPLHEQFF
TRBV19	.	TRBJ2-5	.	TGTGCCAGTAGTATACAGGGGAAGACCCAGTACTTC	CASSIQGKTQYF
TRBV5-1	.	TRBJ1-3	.	TGCGCCAGCAGCGGCGGGACGGAAGGAAACACCATATATTTT	CASSGGTEGNTIYF
TRBV5-1	TRBD2	TRBJ2-3	.	TGCGCCAGCAGCTTACCCGGACTAGCGGGAGCAGATACGCAGTATTTT	CASSLPGLAGADTQYF
TRBV6-7	TRBD1	TRBJ1-5	.	TGTGCCAGCAGCCGACAGGGGGGCAATCAGCCCCAGCATTTT	CASSRQGGNQPQHF
TRBV6-1	TRBD2	TRBJ2-1	.	TGTGCCAGCAGTGCAGGCTTGCTAGCGGGAGGTTCCTACAATGAGCAGTTCTTC	CASSAGLLAGGSYNEQFF
TRBV5-1	TRBD1	TRBJ1-1	.	TGCGCCAGCAGCAAAGACAGGGGGCTACAAGAAGCTTTCTTT	CASSKDRGLQEAFF
TRBV19	TRBD2	TRBJ2-2	.	TGTGCCAGTGGCACTAGCGGGGTGGGCGCCGGGGAGCTGTTTTTT	CASGTSGVGAGELFF
TRBV11-2	.	TRBJ1-5	.	TGTGCCAGCAGCCTGACGCGGGGTCAGCCCCAGCATTTT	CASSLTRGQPQHF
TRBV7-4	.	TRBJ2-6	.	TGTGCCAGCAGCTTAACCAGGCCTCCTACTAGCTCTGGGGCCAACGTCCTGACTTTC	CASSLTRPPTSSGANVLTF
TRBV5-4	.	TRBJ1-1	.	TGTGCCAGCAGCCCGGACACAATGAACACTGAAGCTTTCTTT	CASSPDTMNTEAFF
TRBV19	.	TRBJ2-2	.	TGTGCCAGTAGTCCCCCCCCTCCAGCGCCCGGGGAGCTGTTTTTT	CASSPPPPAPGELFF
TRBV24-1	.	TRBJ2-6	.	TGTGCCACCGGTGAGAGGGCTGGGGCCAACGTCCTGACTTTC	CATGERAGANVLTF
TRBV2	.	TRBJ1-2	few	TGTGCCAGCAGTCCCCGCGGGTACTATGGCTACACCTTC	CASSPRGYYGYTF
TRBV20-1	TRBD1	TRBJ1-2	.	TGCAGTGCAACAGGGGGCAGTGGCTACACCTTC	CSATGGSGYTF
TRBV5-4	TRBD2	TRBJ2-1	.	TGTGCCAGCAGGCCTACTAGCGGTTCCTACAATGAGCAGTTCTTC	CASRPTSGSYNEQFF
TRBV28	.	TRBJ1-2	.	TGTGCCAGCAGACCCGCAGGGGAAGGCTACACCTTC	CASRPAGEGYTF
TRBV5-6	TRBD1	TRBJ1-2	.	TGTGCCAGCAGCTTGGGACAGGGAGGCTACACCTTC	CASSLGQGGYTF
TRBV6-1	.	TRBJ1-5	.	TGTGCCAGCAGTGAAGGTTGGAGTCAGCCCCAGCATTTT	CASSEGWSQPQHF
TRBV24-1	.	TRBJ2-3	.	TGTGCCACCAGTCGCCGGGATACGCAGTATTTT	CATSRRDTQYF
TRBV7-3	TRBD2	TRBJ2-1	.	TGTGCCAGCAGCCCCATAGCGGGGTACTACAATGAGCAGTTCTTC	CASSPIAGYYNEQFF
TRBV7-2	.	TRBJ2-1	few	TGTGCCAGCAGCCATGACGGAGGGTCCTACAATGAGCAGTTCTTC	CASSHDGGSYNEQFF
TRBV10-1	.	TRBJ2-2	.	TGCGCCAGCAGTGCAGGGGCGAGCACCGGGGAGCTGTTTTTT	CASSAGASTGELFF
TRBV19	.	TRBJ1-4	.	TGTGCCAGTAGTATAGATGAGCCGGGGAGTGAAAAACTGTTTTTT	CASSIDEPGSEKLFF
TRBV30	TRBD2	TRBJ2-5	.	TGTGCCTGGAGTGTAATTAGCGGGAAAGAGACCCAGTACTTC	CAWSVISGKETQYF
TRBV19	.	TRBJ1-5	few	TGTGCCAGTAGTATAGGTAACGGTGGGCCCCAGCATTTT	CASSIGNGGPQHF
TRBV19	TRBD2	TRBJ2-1	.	TGTGCCAGTAGTAGAACTCTTAGCCGGACTAGCAGCTACAATGAGCAGTTCTTC	CASSRTLSRTSSYNEQFF
TRBV19	TRBD1	TRBJ1-2	.	TGTGCCAGTAGTAACTGGCGGGGACAGGGAACCAACTATGGCTACACCTTC	CASSNWRGQGTNYGYTF
TRBV28	TRBD1	TRBJ2-7	.	TGTGCCAGCAACCCAGGGGGCCTCTACGAGCAGTACTTC	CASNPGGLYEQYF
TRBV6-5	.	TRBJ2-1	.	TGTGCCAGCAGTTACTATGGTAGCTCCTACAATGAGCAGTTCTTC	CASSYYGSSYNEQFF
TRBV27	TRBD1	TRBJ2-7	.	TGTGCCAGCAGTAGGGGACAGGGAGAGAACGAGCAGTACTTC	CASSRGQGENEQYF
TRBV27	.	TRBJ1-3	.	TGTGCCAGCAGTCCCCCCGGCAGGGACTTCTCTGGAAACACCATATATTTT	CASSPPGRDFSGNTIYF
TRBV7-9	.	TRBJ2-1	.	TGTGCCAGCAGCCCGAGACTAGATTCCTATGAGCAGTTCTTC	CASSPRLDSYEQFF
TRBV28	.	TRBJ2-7	.	TGTGCCAGCAGTTTAACAGGCGCCTACGAGCAGTACTTC	CASSLTGAYEQYF
TRBV19	.	TRBJ1-2	.	TGTGCCAGTAGGACCCGACCCGCTAGTAGTCCTGGCTACACCTTC	CASRTRPASSPGYTF
TRBV2	.	TRBJ1-2	.	TGTGCCAGCAGTCGGACTCAGAACTATGGCTACACCTTC	CASSRTQNYGYTF
TRBV5-1	TRBD1	TRBJ2-6	.	TGCGCCAGCAGCTTGCCAGGACAGGGATTCCTCTCTGGGGCCAACGTCCTGACTTTC	CASSLPGQGFLSGANVLTF
TRBV3-1/TRBV3-2	TRBD1	TRBJ1-4	.	TGTGCCAGCAGCCGGGGGACAGAGGTTAATGAAAAACTGTTTTTT	CASSRGTEVNEKLFF
TRBV5-4	.	TRBJ1-1	few	TGTGCCAGCAGGAATAACAGGGAGATGAACACTGAAGCTTTCTTT	CASRNNREMNTEAFF
TRBV19	.	TRBJ1-2	.	TGTGCCAGTAGTACCTTACAGGGCTCCTATGGCTACACCTTC	CASSTLQGSYGYTF
TRBV5-6	TRBD2	TRBJ2-1	.	TGTGCCAGCAGCCCCCTGGGGCTAGCGGAGAGCTCCTATGAGCAGTTCTTC	CASSPLGLAESSYEQFF
TRBV10-3	.	TRBJ1-2	.	TGTGCCATCAAGCGGTCCTACGGCGACTATGGCTACACCTTC	CAIKRSYGDYGYTF
TRBV27	TRBD1	TRBJ1-5	.	TGTGCCAGCAGTTTAAAGGGGACAGGGATGCGCCAGCCCCAGCATTTT	CASSLKGTGMRQPQHF
TRBV5-4	TRBD2	TRBJ2-2	.	TGTGCCAGCAGCCCGTCAGCGGGAGGAAACACCGGGGAGCTGTTTTTT	CASSPSAGGNTGELFF
TRBV12-3/TRBV12-4	.	TRBJ2-5	once	TGTGCCAGCAGCCGCTTGAGGGAGACCCAGTACTTC	CASSRLRETQYF
TRBV6-5	TRBD1	TRBJ2-1	.	TGTGCCAGCAGGCCCCCAGGGGGCAGTTACAATGAGCAGTTCTTC	CASRPPGGSYNEQFF
TRBV2	.	TRBJ1-6	.	TGTGCCAGCAGTGAGGACGCAGGGGTTAATTCACCCCTCCACTTT	CASSEDAGVNSPLHF
TRBV7-8	TRBD2	TRBJ2-1	.	TGTGCCAGCAGCCTCGGGACTAGCGGGAGGAATGAGCAGTTCTTC	CASSLGTSGRNEQFF
TRBV29-1	.	TRBJ2-1	.	TGCAGCGGGGAACTAGGCATTTATGAGCAGTTCTTC	CSGELGIYEQFF
TRBV11-2	TRBD1	TRBJ1-6	.	TGTGCCAGCACCTCGGGACAGGGATTCTATAATTCACCCCTCCACTTT	CASTSGQGFYNSPLHF
TRBV9	TRBD2	TRBJ2-5	few	TGTGCCAGCAGCGTAGGCGGGAGGTCCGACCAAGAGACCCAGTACTTC	CASSVGGRSDQETQYF
TRBV6-2/TRBV6-3	TRBD2	TRBJ2-7	few	TGTGCCAGCAGTGCAAGACTAGCGGGCTACTACGAGCAGTACTTC	CASSARLAGYYEQYF
TRBV5-1	.	TRBJ1-4	.	TGCGCCAGCAGCTCCACGGGACACACCAGGACTAATGAAAAACTGTTTTTT	CASSSTGHTRTNEKLFF
TRBV29-1	.	TRBJ2-3	.	TGCAGCGTTGTCTTCCTAAGCGGGCGCACAGATACGCAGTATTTT	CSVVFLSGRTDTQYF
TRBV7-9	.	TRBJ1-4	.	TGTGCCAGCAGGGCAGGGGCGTATGAAAAACTGTTTTTT	CASRAGAYEKLFF
TRBV10-3	TRBD2	TRBJ2-5	once	TGTGCCACGCGGACTAGCGGGGCTCAAGAGACCCAGTACTTC	CATRTSGAQETQYF
TRBV16	.	TRBJ1-5	.	TGTGCCAGCAGCCAATATTGGGGAGGCTCTGGGCCCCAGCATTTT	CASSQYWGGSGPQHF